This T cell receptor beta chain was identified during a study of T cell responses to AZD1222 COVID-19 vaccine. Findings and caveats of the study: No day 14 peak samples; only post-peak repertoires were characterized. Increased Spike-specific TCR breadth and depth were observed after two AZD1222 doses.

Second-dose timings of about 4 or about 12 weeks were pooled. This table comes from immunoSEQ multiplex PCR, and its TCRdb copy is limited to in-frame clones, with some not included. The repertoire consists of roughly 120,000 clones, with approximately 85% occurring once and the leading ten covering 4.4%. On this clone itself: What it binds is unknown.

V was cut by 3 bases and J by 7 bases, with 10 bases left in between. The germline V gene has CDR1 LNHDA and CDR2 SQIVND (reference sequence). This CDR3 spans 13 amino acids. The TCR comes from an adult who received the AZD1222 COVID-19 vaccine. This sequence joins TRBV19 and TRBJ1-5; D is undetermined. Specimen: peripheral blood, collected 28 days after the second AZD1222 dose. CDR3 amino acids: CASSISVEQPQHF. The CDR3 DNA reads TGTGCCAGTAGTATTAGTGTTGAGCAGCCCCAGCATTTT.